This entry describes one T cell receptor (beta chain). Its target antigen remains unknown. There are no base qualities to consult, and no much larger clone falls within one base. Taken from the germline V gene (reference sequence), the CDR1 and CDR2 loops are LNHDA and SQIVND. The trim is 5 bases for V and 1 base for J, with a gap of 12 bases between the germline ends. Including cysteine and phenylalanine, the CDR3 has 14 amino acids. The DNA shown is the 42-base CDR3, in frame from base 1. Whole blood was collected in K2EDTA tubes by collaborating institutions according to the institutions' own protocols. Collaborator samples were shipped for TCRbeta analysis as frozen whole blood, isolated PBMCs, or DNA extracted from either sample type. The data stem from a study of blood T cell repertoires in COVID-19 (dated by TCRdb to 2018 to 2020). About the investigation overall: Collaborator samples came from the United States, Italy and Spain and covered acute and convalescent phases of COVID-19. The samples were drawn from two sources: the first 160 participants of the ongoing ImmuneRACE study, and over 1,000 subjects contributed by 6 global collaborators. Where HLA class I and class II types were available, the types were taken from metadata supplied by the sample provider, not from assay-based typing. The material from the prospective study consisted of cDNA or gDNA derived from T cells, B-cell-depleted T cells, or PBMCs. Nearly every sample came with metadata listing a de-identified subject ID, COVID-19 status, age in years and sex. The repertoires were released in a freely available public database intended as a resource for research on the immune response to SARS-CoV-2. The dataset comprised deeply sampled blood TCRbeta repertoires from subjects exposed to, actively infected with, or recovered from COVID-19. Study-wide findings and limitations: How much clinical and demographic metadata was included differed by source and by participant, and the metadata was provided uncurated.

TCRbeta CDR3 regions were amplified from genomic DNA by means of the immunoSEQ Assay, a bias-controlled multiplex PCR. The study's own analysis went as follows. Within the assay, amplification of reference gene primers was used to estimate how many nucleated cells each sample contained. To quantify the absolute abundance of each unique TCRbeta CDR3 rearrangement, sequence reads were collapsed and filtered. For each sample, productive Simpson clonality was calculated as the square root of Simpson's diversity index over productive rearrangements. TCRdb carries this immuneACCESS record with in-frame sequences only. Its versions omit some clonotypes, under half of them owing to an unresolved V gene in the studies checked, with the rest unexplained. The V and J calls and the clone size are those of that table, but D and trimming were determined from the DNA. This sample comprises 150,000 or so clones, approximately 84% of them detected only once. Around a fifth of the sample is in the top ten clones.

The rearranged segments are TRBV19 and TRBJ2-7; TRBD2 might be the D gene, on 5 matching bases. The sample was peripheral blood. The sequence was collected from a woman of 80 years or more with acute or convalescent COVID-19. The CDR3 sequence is CASSFIGLSYEQYF. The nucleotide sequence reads TGTGCCAGTAGTTTTATAGGACTTTCCTACGAGCAGTACTTC.